The present T cell receptor beta chain was sequenced within a study of cytomegalovirus exposure and HLA in healthy donors. General study points: The finding came from a later analysis; first-cohort TCR clusters tended to co-occur in the roughly 120 validation repertoires.

The data were produced by immunoSEQ multiplex PCR, yet TCRdb's version contains in-frame clones alone and is incomplete. The repertoire has 95,000 to 150,000 clones, 80% to 90% of them found once; the top ten carry around 1.1%. Germline CDR1 MDHEN, CDR2 SYDVKM. The CDR3 has 14 amino acids. V was shortened by 2 bases and J by 9 bases, with 14 bases between the two germline ends. As regards this clone: Its antigen is still unknown.

This TCR was recovered from a woman in her late teens or twenties in good health and CMV-seronegative. The chain is built from TRBV28 and TRBJ2-1, with a tentative D call TRBD1 (5 bases). The sequenced sample consisted of PBMCs. The CDR3 bases are TGTGCCAGCAGTTTAGATCTGGGGCTCAGTGAGCAGTTCTTC. Translated: CASSLDLGLSEQFF. The whole variable domain, remainder taken from reference TRBV28 and TRBJ2-1, is DVKVTQSSRYLVKRTGEKVFLECVQDMDHENMFWYRQDPGLGLRLIYFSYDVKMKEKGDIPEGYSVSREKKERFSLILESASTNQTSMYLCASSLDLGLSEQFFGPGTRLTVL.